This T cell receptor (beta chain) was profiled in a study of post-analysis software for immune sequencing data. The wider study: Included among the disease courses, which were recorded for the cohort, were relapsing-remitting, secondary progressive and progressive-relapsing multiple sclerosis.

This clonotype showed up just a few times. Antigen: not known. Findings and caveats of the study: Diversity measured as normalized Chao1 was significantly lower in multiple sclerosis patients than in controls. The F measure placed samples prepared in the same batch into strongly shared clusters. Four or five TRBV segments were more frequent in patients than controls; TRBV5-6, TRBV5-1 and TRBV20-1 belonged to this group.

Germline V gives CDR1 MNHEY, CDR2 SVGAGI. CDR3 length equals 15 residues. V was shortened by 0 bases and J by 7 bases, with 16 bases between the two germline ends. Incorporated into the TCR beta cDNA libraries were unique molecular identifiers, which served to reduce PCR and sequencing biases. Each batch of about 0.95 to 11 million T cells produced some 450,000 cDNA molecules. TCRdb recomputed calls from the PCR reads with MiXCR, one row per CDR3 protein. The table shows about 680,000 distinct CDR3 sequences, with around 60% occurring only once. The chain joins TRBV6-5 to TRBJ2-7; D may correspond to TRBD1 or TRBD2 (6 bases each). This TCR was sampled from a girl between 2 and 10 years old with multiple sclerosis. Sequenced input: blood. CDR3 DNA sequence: TGTGCCAGCAGTTACTCCGTTTGGGGGGCCTGGGAGCAGTACTTC. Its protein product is CASSYSVWGAWEQYF.